The clone carrying this T cell receptor (beta chain) showed up just once. No antigen is known for it. Clones were read by immunoSEQ multiplex PCR, and TCRdb kept only the in-frame ones, dropping some. The table lists roughly 160,000 clones, 84% of them singletons. This record comes from a study of cytotoxic CD8 clonotypes in ibrutinib-treated CLL. Overall study results and limits: Clonality showed a rise at ibrutinib response that reversed toward baseline at progression. Public clonotypes, an uncommon group, contracted or remained stable on treatment.

CDR1 and CDR2 (germline): MNHEY, SMNVEV (reference sequence). Trimming stripped 6 bases from V and 0 bases from J, with 14 bases between. The CDR3 loop spans 16 amino acids. The chain couples TRBV27 to TRBJ1-4; D remains ambiguous. The receptor was isolated from a human donor with chronic lymphocytic leukemia. Sample: PBMCs, taken after 24 months of ibrutinib treatment. The CDR3: CASRLVGLPTNEKLFF. Here the CDR3 DNA reads TGTGCCAGCAGGTTGGTTGGGCTTCCAACTAATGAAAAACTGTTTTTT.